The clone carrying this T cell receptor beta chain has only a few counts. Its antigen remains unidentified. The record originates from a study of regulatory T cells in long-lasting Graves disease. Looking at the study overall: The term persistent Graves' disease signified upward of 5 years on antithyroid drugs with positive TSH receptor antibodies. Whole-study results and caveats: There was favoring of TRBV28, TRBJ1-2 and TRBJ2-5 in persistent disease.

The CDR3 spans 14 residues. The V and J ends lost 7 bases and 1 base, in that order; junction bases with no gene match: 4. TCR beta libraries were built with iRepertoire HTBI primers and Arm-PCR of CDR3 regions. TCRdb processed the multiplex PCR reads anew with MiXCR; each CDR3 protein has one entry. The table lists 650,000 to 700,000 distinct CDR3 sequences, around 30% of them singletons, with 42% in the top ten. Indicated time point: persistent/refractory GD, antithyroid drugs over 5 years with positive TRAb. There was RNA extracted from PBMCs, and the TCR library was made from it. The patients were enrolled through endocrinology in Xi'an, China.

This chain links TRBV12-3 or TRBV12-4 with TRBJ2-1, with 7 bases that match TRBD2. The source is a female donor with Graves disease. Sequences were derived from peripheral blood mononuclear cells (PBMCs), sampled when the disease was refractory, from a patient treated with antithyroid drugs. The CDR3 nucleotides are TGTGCCAGCAATGGGGGGGGATCCTACAATGAGCAGTTCTTC. Its translation: CASNGGGSYNEQFF.